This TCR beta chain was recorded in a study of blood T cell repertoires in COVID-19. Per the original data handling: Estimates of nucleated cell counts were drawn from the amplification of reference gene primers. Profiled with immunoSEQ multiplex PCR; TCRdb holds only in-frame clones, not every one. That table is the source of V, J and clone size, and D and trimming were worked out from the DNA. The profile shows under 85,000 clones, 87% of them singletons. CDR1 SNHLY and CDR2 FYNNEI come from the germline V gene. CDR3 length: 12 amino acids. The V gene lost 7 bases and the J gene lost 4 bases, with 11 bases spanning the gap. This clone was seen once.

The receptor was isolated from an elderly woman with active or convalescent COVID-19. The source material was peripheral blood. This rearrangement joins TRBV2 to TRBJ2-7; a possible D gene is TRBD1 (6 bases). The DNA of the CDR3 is TGTGCCAGCAACCAGGGGATATACGAGCAGTACTTC. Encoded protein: CASNQGIYEQYF.